These 31 T cell receptor beta chains share one sample of origin, sequenced in a study of CD8 T cells in Susac syndrome (dated by TCRdb to about 2019). The method was the immunoSEQ multiplex PCR assay. RNA was extracted using the RNeasy kit, and about 0.45 to 1 ug of the RNA was reverse transcribed with random hexamers. The public reads were reprocessed in TCRdb via fastp at Q25 and MiXCR, keeping in-frame beta chains. A single entry per CDR3 protein holds the most common genes and DNA from its merged rows. This sample lists some 180,000 distinct CDR3 sequences; roughly 92% were detected once. The top ten constitute 0.09% to 0.12% of the sample. The specimen sequenced was CD4+ T cells from PBMCs. The origin of the receptors is a human donor in good health.

The chain combines TRBV5-1 with TRBJ2-5, with D unresolved. Germline assignment: CDR1 SGHRS and CDR2 YFSETQ. The V end was cut by 4 bases, the J end by 5 bases, with 18 bases between. CDR3 length: 15 residues. This CDR3 is CASSQDPSSRETQYF. In DNA form, the CDR3 reads TGCGCCAGCAGCCAAGACCCATCAAGCCGGGAGACCCAGTACTTC.

V is TRBV9 and J is TRBJ1-4, with TRBD1 matching over 9 bases. The CDR3 is made up of 15 amino acids. Losses at the gene ends were 3 bases for V and 6 bases for J; bases not matched to a gene: 6. CDR1 and CDR2 from the germline V gene are SGDLS and YYNGEE. The CDR3 sequence is CASSATGTGHEKLFF. The CDR3 coding sequence is TGTGCCAGCAGCGCCACCGGGACAGGGCATGAAAAACTGTTTTTT. Together with reference TRBV9 and TRBJ1-4, the CDR3 gives the full variable domain: DSGVTQTPKHLITATGQRVTLRCSPRSGDLSVYWYQQSLDQGLQFLIQYYNGEERAKGNILERFSAQQFPDLHSELNLSSLELGDSALYFCASSATGTGHEKLFFGSGTQLSVL.

The chain has TRBV12-3 or TRBV12-4 and TRBJ1-6; TRBD1 is a possible D gene (6 bases). V lost 6 bases and J lost 0, with 24 bases in between. The length of the CDR3 is 20 residues. The CDR3 is CASRRSPQIQGGSYNSPLHF. The CDR3 bases are TGTGCCAGCAGACGTTCTCCGCAGATACAGGGCGGCTCCTATAATTCACCCCTCCACTTT.

The CDR3, as DNA: TGTGCCAGCAGCTTACAGAGGGGGCGCACTGAAGCTTTCTTT. Translating it yields CASSLQRGRTEAFF. This chain connects TRBV7-2 to TRBJ1-1, with 7 bases that match TRBD1. The CDR3 has 14 amino acids. J gave up 4 bases and V 2 bases, and 4 bases lay outside the gene matches. The germline gives CDR1 SGHTA, CDR2 FQGNSA. Filled out from reference TRBV7-2 and TRBJ1-1, the complete variable domain reads GAGVSQSPSNKVTEKGKDVELRCDPISGHTALYWYRQSLGQGLEFLIYFQGNSAPDKSGLPSDRFSAERTGGSVSTLTIQRTQQEDSAVYLCASSLQRGRTEAFFGQGTRLTVV.

The chain combines TRBV3-1 with TRBJ2-2; tentative D call: TRBD2 (6 bases). The germline CDR1 and CDR2 sequences are LGHDT and YNNKEL (reference sequence). This CDR3 is 13 amino acids long. The V and J ends lost 4 bases and 6 bases respectively, with 9 bases between them. The DNA of the CDR3 is TGTGCCAGCAGCCCGCGGGGCGCCGGGGAGCTGTTTTTT. As protein: CASSPRGAGELFF.

The chain uses TRBV15 and TRBJ1-5; 8 bases are a match to TRBD1. The J segment lost 6 bases and the V segment lost 0 bases, leaving 10 bases of the junction unmatched. Germline-derived CDR1 and CDR2 are LNHNV and YYDKDF (reference sequence). The length of the CDR3 is 17 residues. The CDR3 spells CATSREGAGGGGQPQHF. CDR3 DNA sequence: TGTGCCACCAGCAGAGAAGGGGCAGGGGGCGGCGGTCAGCCCCAGCATTTT.

The chain recombines TRBV3-1 with TRBJ2-7; D unresolved. Trimming removed 0 bases from V and 2 bases from J, with 8 bases in between. The CDR3 is made up of 14 amino acids. The V gene's germline CDR1 is LGHDT and CDR2 YNNKEL (reference sequence). The CDR3 here is CASSQEGRTYEQYF. CDR3 in DNA: TGTGCCAGCAGCCAAGAGGGCAGAACCTACGAGCAGTACTTC.

The chain uses TRBV18 and TRBJ2-5; D unclear. The V gene lost 3 bases and the J gene lost 3 bases, with 2 bases spanning the gap. The CDR3 is 11 amino acids. Germline V CDR1 and CDR2: KGHSH, LQKENI. In DNA, the CDR3 is TGTGCCAGCTCACCTGAAGAGACCCAGTACTTC. Its translation: CASSPEETQYF.

The chain recombines TRBV6-5 with TRBJ1-3; unclear D gene. The CDR3 sequence is 14 residues long. Germline assignment: CDR1 MNHEY and CDR2 SVGAGI. Deletions cut 4 bases from V and 0 bases from J, with 7 bases between. The CDR3 region has the DNA TGTGCCAGCAGTTTCGGTAACTCTGGAAACACCATATATTTT. Translating gives CASSFGNSGNTIYF.

V is TRBV14 and J is TRBJ2-1; a possible D gene is TRBD1 (5 bases). Germline values: CDR1 SGHDN, CDR2 FVKESK. The CDR3 is 15 residues long. Trimming removed 4 bases at V and 4 bases at J, with 14 bases between. The CDR3 sequence: CASSPRDNGYNEQFF. CDR3 in DNA: TGTGCCAGCAGCCCCAGGGATAATGGGTACAATGAGCAGTTCTTC.

The rearrangement uses TRBV10-3 and TRBJ2-4; TRBD1 agrees at 7 bases. This CDR3 region has 14 residues. CDR1 and CDR2 from the germline V gene are ENHRY and SYGVKD. J lost 8 bases, V lost 10 bases, and 14 bases had no gene match. Written as DNA, the CDR3 is TGTGCCACCAAGGGACAGCCCGAGGGGGACATTCAGTACTTC. Its translation is CATKGQPEGDIQYF.

In DNA form, the CDR3 reads TGTGCCAGCAGCCAAGACTCTAGCGGGGGGGAGCAGTACTTC. Its protein is CASSQDSSGGEQYF. The V gene is TRBV3-1, the J gene TRBJ2-7; the match to TRBD2 covers 11 bases. Trimming removed 0 bases from V and 7 bases from J; junction bases left unmatched: 2. CDR3 length: 14 residues. Germline V CDR1 and CDR2: LGHDT, YNNKEL (reference sequence).

V and J are TRBV4-3 and TRBJ1-1; the D is unclear. The CDR3 sequence is 15 residues long. V dropped 3 bases and J dropped 1 base, with 12 bases sitting between them. CDR1 is LGHNA and CDR2 is YSLEER in the germline V gene. CDR3 loop: CASSHISDGNTEAFF. The CDR3 DNA is TGCGCCAGCAGCCATATTAGCGACGGGAACACTGAAGCTTTCTTT.

The V and J genes are TRBV18 and TRBJ1-1; 9 bases map to TRBD1. The CDR3 loop spans 16 amino acids. The V and J ends lost 3 bases and 4 bases, in that order; junction bases with no gene match: 9. The germline gives CDR1 KGHSH, CDR2 LQKENI. CDR3 residues: CASSPPNRGRTTEAFF. The CDR3 DNA is TGTGCCAGCTCACCTCCTAACAGGGGGCGGACCACTGAAGCTTTCTTT.

This chain links TRBV4-1 with TRBJ1-5, with D perhaps matching TRBD1 (5 bases). Between the trimmed V and J ends, which lost 0 bases and 1 base, there was a span of 13 bases. This CDR3 has 17 amino acids. Germline V gene sequence: CDR1 MGHRA, CDR2 YSYEKL. DNA for the CDR3: TGCGCCAGCAGCCAAGAGGGTGCGGGGGGAAGCAATCAGCCCCAGCATTTT. Translating gives CASSQEGAGGSNQPQHF.

The CDR3 is CASSSPGRDNIQYF. The CDR3 nucleotides are TGTGCCAGCAGTTCCCCTGGCAGGGATAACATTCAGTACTTC. The rearrangement joins TRBV28 to TRBJ2-4; D possibly corresponds to TRBD1 (5 bases). Trimming removed 4 bases from V and 7 bases from J, with 14 bases in between. The CDR3 covers 14 residues. In germline, CDR1 is MDHEN, CDR2 SYDVKM.

The DNA of the CDR3 is TGTGCCAGCAGCCCAGGCCAGGGAGCCCACTATGGCTACACCTTC. Its translation is CASSPGQGAHYGYTF. The chain employs TRBV7-3 and TRBJ1-2, with D tentatively TRBD1 (5 bases). V shed 5 bases and J shed 3 bases, with 16 bases lying between them. CDR1 and CDR2 from the germline V gene are SGHTA and FQGTGA. This CDR3 comprises 15 residues.

The chain has TRBV7-9 and TRBJ2-3, with 9 bases matching TRBD1. Losses at the gene ends were 5 bases for V and 5 bases for J; bases not matched to a gene: 2. The germline V gene encodes CDR1 SEHNR and CDR2 FQNEAQ (reference sequence). The CDR3 is made up of 13 amino acids. The CDR3 sequence: CASSATGGDTQYF. CDR3 nucleotides: TGTGCCAGCAGCGCGACAGGGGGAGATACGCAGTATTTT.

This rearrangement joins TRBV19 to TRBJ2-2, with D possibly matching TRBD1 (5 bases). Germline V CDR1 and CDR2: LNHDA, SQIVND (reference sequence). CDR3 length equals 11 residues. V gave up 8 bases and J gave up 6 bases, with 7 bases separating them. CDR3 bases: TGTGCCAGTTACAGGTCCGGGGAGCTGTTTTTT. Its translation is CASYRSGELFF.

In regard to this clonotype: Sequence at one end of the junction differs from germline and may be a read error. The chain carries TRBV7-2 and TRBJ2-3; 11 nucleotides agree with TRBD1. CDR1 and CDR2 from the germline V gene are SGHTA and FQGNSA. The CDR3 extends over 15 amino acids. In nucleotides, the CDR3 is TGTGCCATCAGCTTGGGACAGGGGGGCACAGATACGCAGTATTTT. Translating gives CAISLGQGGTDTQYF.

The chain uses TRBV4-1 and TRBJ2-1; 13 nucleotides line up with TRBD2. Germline lookup yields CDR1 MGHRA and CDR2 YSYEKL. The junction had 10 bases not matched to a gene; V was cut back by 2 bases and J by 3 bases. The CDR3 has 19 residues. The CDR3 is CASSQPPGLAGANYNEQFF. CDR3 in DNA: TGCGCCAGCAGCCAACCCCCCGGACTAGCGGGGGCCAACTACAATGAGCAGTTCTTC.

The rearrangement uses TRBV7-2 and TRBJ2-5; 9 bases fit TRBD1. V lost 3 bases to trimming and J lost 7 bases; unmatched junction nucleotides: 9. The germline CDR1 and CDR2 sequences are SGHTA and FQGNSA. CDR3 size: 15 residues. CDR3 amino acids: CASSFGTGRKGTQYF. The CDR3, as DNA: TGTGCCAGCAGCTTCGGGACAGGGCGTAAAGGGACCCAGTACTTC.

This clonotype was seen only once. The gene calls are TRBV28 and TRBJ1-1; D uncertain. Trimming shortened V by 5 bases and J by 11 bases, and 12 bases separated the two germline ends. The CDR3 runs 11 residues. CDR1 and CDR2 from the germline V gene are MDHEN and SYDVKM. Here the CDR3 DNA reads TGTGCCAGCAGTCGGACGCCATGGGCTTTCTTT. This encodes CASSRTPWAFF.

The V call is TRBV12-3 or TRBV12-4, the J call TRBJ2-7; D is undetermined. The CDR3 loop spans 14 amino acids. The V end lost 6 bases, the J end lost 2 bases, and 14 bases lay between the germline ends. The CDR3 protein is CASSSTTVTYEQYF. CDR3 coding DNA: TGTGCCAGCAGCTCCACGACGGTTACCTACGAGCAGTACTTC.

There are a few counts of this clonotype. The genes are TRBV12-3 or TRBV12-4 and TRBJ1-1; no firm D call. The CDR3 runs 13 residues. V shed 3 bases and J shed 1 base, with 6 bases lying between them. DNA for the CDR3: TGTGCCAGCAGTTTGGCAGAGAACACTGAAGCTTTCTTT. Translation gives CASSLAENTEAFF.

The sample holds one count of this clonotype. The chain combines TRBV6-8 with TRBJ1-3, with D unclear. The CDR3 length is 15 residues. Trimming removed 6 bases from V and 0 bases from J, with 12 bases in between. Germline-derived CDR1 and CDR2 are MNHGY and SAAAGT. The CDR3 here is CASRPITSSGNTIYF. CDR3 nucleotides: TGTGCCAGCAGGCCCATTACCAGCTCTGGAAACACCATATATTTT.

The chain recombines TRBV7-6 with TRBJ2-3; no definite D call. Trimming left V 11 bases short and J 6 bases short, with 15 bases between. The CDR3 sequence is 12 residues long. The germline CDR1 and CDR2 sequences are SGHVS and FNYEAQ. In DNA, the CDR3 is TGTGCCGCCGGCGCCACGCGGGATACGCAGTATTTT. Amino acids: CAAGATRDTQYF.

The gene calls are TRBV14 and TRBJ2-3, with no clear D. The CDR3 has 15 amino acids. The germline V gene has CDR1 SGHDN and CDR2 FVKESK. V lost 0 bases and J 2 bases, leaving 9 bases between the germline ends. CDR3 DNA sequence: TGTGCCAGCAGCCAAGATCTGGGTCTCACAGATACGCAGTATTTT. Its protein product is CASSQDLGLTDTQYF.

The chain employs TRBV3-1 and TRBJ2-2; no reliable D call. The CDR3 sequence is 15 residues long. V lost 2 bases to trimming and J lost 0 bases, with 7 bases between them. In germline, CDR1 is LGHDT, CDR2 YNNKEL (reference sequence). The CDR3 sequence: CASSQRRTNTGELFF. CDR3 DNA sequence: TGTGCCAGCAGCCAAAGGCGGACGAACACCGGGGAGCTGTTTTTT. Supplemented by reference TRBV3-1 and TRBJ2-2, the full variable domain reads DTAVSQTPKYLVTQMGNDKSIKCEQNLGHDTMYWYKQDSKKFLKIMFSYNNKELIINETVPNRFSPKSPDKAHLNLHINSLELGDSAVYFCASSQRRTNTGELFFGEGSRLTVL.

The rearrangement links TRBV9 to TRBJ2-3, with D perhaps assigned TRBD1 or TRBD2 (5 bases each). V lost 0 bases and J 4 bases, leaving 12 bases between the germline ends. From germline, CDR1 is SGDLS and CDR2 YYNGEE. The CDR3 loop spans 15 amino acids. For the CDR3, the DNA is TGTGCCAGCAGCGTAGCTGGGCAGGGACCAGATACGCAGTATTTT. As protein: CASSVAGQGPDTQYF.

This chain connects TRBV29-1 to TRBJ1-3, with D uncertain. Germline CDR1 SQVTM, CDR2 ANQGSEA. The CDR3 sequence is 14 residues long. The V gene lost 3 bases and the J gene lost 2 bases, with 11 bases spanning the gap. Here the CDR3 reads CSVEWPPAGNTIYF. CDR3 sequence (DNA): TGCAGCGTTGAGTGGCCGCCGGCTGGAAACACCATATATTTT.